Reported below is one T cell receptor beta chain. Each CDR3 protein is one row after TCRdb ran MiXCR on the 5' RACE reads. The sample holds about 360,000 distinct CDR3 sequences; 20% are singletons and the top ten take roughly 14%. This record comes from a study of CD8 T cells in ankylosing spondylitis. The CDR3 is 16 residues long. With V trimmed by 0 bases and J by 2 bases, 5 bases remained unmatched. Per germline, CDR1 GTSNPN and CDR2 SVGIG (reference sequence). The TCR originated in a male donor with ankylosing spondylitis or in good health (not recorded which). The chain links TRBV30 to TRBJ2-5, with 11 bases lining up with TRBD2. The sample comprised blood, either unsorted or a sorted T cell fraction (not recorded which). Here the CDR3 reads CAWSVLAGEQQETQYF. DNA for the CDR3: TGTGCCTGGAGTGTACTAGCGGGGGAACAACAAGAGACCCAGTACTTC.